These T cell receptor beta chains were read from a single sample in a study of cytomegalovirus exposure and HLA in healthy donors. TCRdb keeps only in-frame clones here, not all; method: immunoSEQ multiplex PCR. The repertoire has 150,000 to 200,000 clones, roughly four fifths of them found once; the top ten carry roughly 4.9%. Sequenced material: PBMCs. These TCRs come from a woman aged 18-29 years in good health and CMV-seropositive. CDR3s include the opening cysteine and the closing phenylalanine or tryptophan. A D gene is named only where the DNA matches it firmly. The listing skips clone size in some rows; elsewhere it reads once, few, many or a size class.

>.|once|13|TRBV5-6|TRBJ2-7
CASSLEWTAEQYF
>.|.|11|TRBV25-1|TRBJ2-5
CASSLWETQYF
>TRBD2|.|15|TRBV5-4|TRBJ2-7
CASSLVRGGLDEQYF
>TRBD1|once|13|TRBV7-9|TRBJ1-1
CASDRKQGTEAFF
>.|.|14|TRBV15|TRBJ1-2
CATSRDHSGYGYTF
>.|.|17|TRBV19|TRBJ2-7
CASSIRTGPGIFYEQYF
>.|.|12|TRBV5-1|TRBJ2-3
CASSAGTDTQYF
>TRBD1|.|17|TRBV11-2|TRBJ1-1
CASSLPPQQGASTEAFF
>.|.|13|TRBV7-2|TRBJ1-2
CASSFGRNYGYTF
>TRBD2|once|16|TRBV27|TRBJ2-1
CASSFGLASSYNEQFF